The following is a TCR beta chain sequence with its context. This sample is part of a study of blood T cell repertoires in COVID-19. The V end lost 1 base, the J end lost 0 bases, and 4 bases lay between the germline ends. Germline V gene lookup returns CDR1 SNHLY and CDR2 FYNNEI. The CDR3 has 15 residues. Repertoires were generated with immunoSEQ multiplex PCR, while TCRdb's copy carries only in-frame clones and drops some. The repertoire holds a few hundred thousand clones, with around 87% as singletons. Sample: PBMCs or T cells enriched from blood (not recorded which). The sequence derives from a man aged 30 to 45 who had recovered from COVID-19. The rearrangement uses TRBV2 and TRBJ1-6; no clear D gene. The CDR3 is CASSEGHSYNSPLHF. The CDR3 nucleotides read TGTGCCAGCAGTGAAGGGCACTCCTATAATTCACCCCTCCACTTT.